This T cell receptor beta chain was recorded in a study of early T cells in non-severe SARS-CoV-2 infection. Unique molecular identifiers were affixed to single, distinct cDNA molecules. TCRdb fed the 5' RACE reads into MiXCR, producing one record per CDR3 protein. The sample includes tens of thousands of distinct CDR3 sequences, 10% of them seen just once. CDR3 length equals 14 residues. Germline CDR1 MNHEY, CDR2 SVGEGT. Trimming removed 6 bases at V and 5 bases at J, with 16 bases between. This clonotype was observed many times. This chain joins TRBV6-2 or TRBV6-3 and TRBJ2-5, with D possibly being TRBD1 or TRBD2 (5 bases each). The sequence was collected from an adult who was a healthcare worker with PCR-confirmed SARS-CoV-2 infection or an uninfected control (not recorded which). Sequenced material: whole blood. The CDR3 sequence is CASRATGSGETQYF. The CDR3 DNA reads as TGTGCCAGCAGGGCTACGGGGTCAGGGGAGACCCAGTACTTC.